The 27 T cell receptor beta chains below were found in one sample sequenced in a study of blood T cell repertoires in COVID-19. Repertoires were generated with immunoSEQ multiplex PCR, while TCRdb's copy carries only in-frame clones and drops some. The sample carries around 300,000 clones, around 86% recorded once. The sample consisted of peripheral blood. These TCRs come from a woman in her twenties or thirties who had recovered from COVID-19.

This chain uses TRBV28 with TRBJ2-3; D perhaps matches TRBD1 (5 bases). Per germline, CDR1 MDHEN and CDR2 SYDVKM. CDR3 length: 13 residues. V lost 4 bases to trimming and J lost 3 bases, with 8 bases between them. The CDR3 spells CASSYQGTDTQYF. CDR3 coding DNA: TGTGCCAGCAGTTACCAGGGTACAGATACGCAGTATTTT.

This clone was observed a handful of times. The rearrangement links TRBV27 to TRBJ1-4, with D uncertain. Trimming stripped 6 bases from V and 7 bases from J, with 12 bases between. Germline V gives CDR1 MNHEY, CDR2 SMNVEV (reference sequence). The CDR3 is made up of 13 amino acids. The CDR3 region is CASSPLEGEKLFF. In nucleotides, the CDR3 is TGTGCCAGCAGCCCCCTGGAGGGTGAAAAACTGTTTTTT.

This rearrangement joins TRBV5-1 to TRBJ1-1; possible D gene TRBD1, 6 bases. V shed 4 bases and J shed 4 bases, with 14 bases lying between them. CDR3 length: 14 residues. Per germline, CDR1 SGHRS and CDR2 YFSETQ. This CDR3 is CASSLQGTGTEAFF. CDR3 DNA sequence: TGCGCCAGCAGCCTCCAGGGGACGGGCACTGAAGCTTTCTTT.

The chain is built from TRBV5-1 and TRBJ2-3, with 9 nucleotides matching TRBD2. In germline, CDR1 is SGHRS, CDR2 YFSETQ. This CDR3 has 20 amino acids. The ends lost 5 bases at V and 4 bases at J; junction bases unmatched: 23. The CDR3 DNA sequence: TGCGCCAGCAGTCGCGGGCCGGCGCACAGCGGGGGGTCTGGGGCAGATACGCAGTATTTT. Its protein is CASSRGPAHSGGSGADTQYF.

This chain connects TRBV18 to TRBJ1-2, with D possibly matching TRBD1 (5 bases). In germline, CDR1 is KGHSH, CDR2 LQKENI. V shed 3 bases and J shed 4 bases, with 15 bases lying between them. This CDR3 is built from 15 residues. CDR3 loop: CASSPGQIITYGYTF. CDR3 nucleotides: TGTGCCAGCTCACCCGGACAAATCATTACCTATGGCTACACCTTC.

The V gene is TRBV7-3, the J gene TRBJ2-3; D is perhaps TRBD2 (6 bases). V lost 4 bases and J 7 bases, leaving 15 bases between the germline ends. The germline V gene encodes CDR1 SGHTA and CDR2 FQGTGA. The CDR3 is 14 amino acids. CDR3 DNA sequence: TGTGCCAGCAGCTCTAAGGGAGGCGCCAATACGCAGTATTTT. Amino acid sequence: CASSSKGGANTQYF.

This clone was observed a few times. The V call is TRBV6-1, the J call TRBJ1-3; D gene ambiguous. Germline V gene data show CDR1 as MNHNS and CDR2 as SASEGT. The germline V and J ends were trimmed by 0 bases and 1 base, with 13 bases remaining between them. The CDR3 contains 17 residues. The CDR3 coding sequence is TGTGCCAGCAGTGAAGCGAGGGTTTCGAGGTCTGGAAACACCATATATTTT. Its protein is CASSEARVSRSGNTIYF.

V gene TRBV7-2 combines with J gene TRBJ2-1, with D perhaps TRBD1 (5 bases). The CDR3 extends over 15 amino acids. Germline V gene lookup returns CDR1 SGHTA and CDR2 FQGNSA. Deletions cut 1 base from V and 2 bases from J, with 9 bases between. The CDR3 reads CASSLGRGTYNEQFF. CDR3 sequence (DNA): TGTGCCAGCAGCTTAGGTAGGGGAACCTACAATGAGCAGTTCTTC.

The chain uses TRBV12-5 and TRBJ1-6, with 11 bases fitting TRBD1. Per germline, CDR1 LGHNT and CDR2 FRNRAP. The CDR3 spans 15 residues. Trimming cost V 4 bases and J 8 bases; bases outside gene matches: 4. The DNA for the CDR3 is TGTGCTAGTGGTTCGGGACAGGGGGTTTATTCACCCCTCCACTTT. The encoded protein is CASGSGQGVYSPLHF.

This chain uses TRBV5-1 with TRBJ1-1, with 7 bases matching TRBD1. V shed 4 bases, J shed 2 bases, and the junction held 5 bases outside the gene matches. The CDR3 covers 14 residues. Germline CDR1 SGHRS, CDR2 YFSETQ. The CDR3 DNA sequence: TGCGCCAGCAGCCGCCGGGACAGTAACACTGAAGCTTTCTTT. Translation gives CASSRRDSNTEAFF.

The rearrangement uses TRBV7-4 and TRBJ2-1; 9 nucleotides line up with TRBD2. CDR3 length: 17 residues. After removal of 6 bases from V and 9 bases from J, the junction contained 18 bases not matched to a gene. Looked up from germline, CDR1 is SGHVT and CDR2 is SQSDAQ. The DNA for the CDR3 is TGTGCCAGCAGACACGCTCAGAGTAGCGGGAGCCCTCCTGAGCAGTTCTTC. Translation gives CASRHAQSSGSPPEQFF.

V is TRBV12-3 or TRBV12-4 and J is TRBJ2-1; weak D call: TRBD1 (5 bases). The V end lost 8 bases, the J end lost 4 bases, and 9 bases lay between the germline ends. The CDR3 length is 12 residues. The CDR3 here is CASHDSYNEQFF. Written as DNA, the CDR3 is TGTGCCAGCCACGACAGTTACAATGAGCAGTTCTTC.

CDR3 nucleotides: TGTGCCAGCAGCCAGGGCCTTATTGGCCCGGGGTGGTACGAGCAGTACTTC. It encodes CASSQGLIGPGWYEQYF. The V call is TRBV3-1 (or the pseudogene TRBV3-2), the J call TRBJ2-7; tentatively, D is TRBD2 (5 bases). The CDR3 consists of 17 residues. The V and J ends lost 3 bases and 4 bases respectively, with 22 bases between them. Germline CDR1 reads LGHDT; CDR2 reads YNNKEL (reference sequence).

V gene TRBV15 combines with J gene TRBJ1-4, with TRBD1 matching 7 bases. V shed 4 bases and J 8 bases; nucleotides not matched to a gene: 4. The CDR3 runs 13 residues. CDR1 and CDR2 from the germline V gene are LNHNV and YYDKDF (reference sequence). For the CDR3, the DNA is TGTGCCACCAGCACGACAGGGCGGGAAAAACTGTTTTTT. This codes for CATSTTGREKLFF.

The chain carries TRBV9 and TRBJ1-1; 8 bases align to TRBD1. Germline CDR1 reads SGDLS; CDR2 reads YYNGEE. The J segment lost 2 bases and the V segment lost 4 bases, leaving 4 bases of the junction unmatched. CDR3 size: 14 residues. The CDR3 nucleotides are TGTGCCAGCAGCTCAGGACAGGGAAACACTGAAGCTTTCTTT. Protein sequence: CASSSGQGNTEAFF.

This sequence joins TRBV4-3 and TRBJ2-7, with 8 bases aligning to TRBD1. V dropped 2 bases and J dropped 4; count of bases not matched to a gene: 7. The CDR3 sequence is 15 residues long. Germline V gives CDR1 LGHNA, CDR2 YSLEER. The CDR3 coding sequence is TGCGCCAGCAGCCAATTTGGGACAGGTGGGTACGAGCAGTACTTC. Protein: CASSQFGTGGYEQYF.

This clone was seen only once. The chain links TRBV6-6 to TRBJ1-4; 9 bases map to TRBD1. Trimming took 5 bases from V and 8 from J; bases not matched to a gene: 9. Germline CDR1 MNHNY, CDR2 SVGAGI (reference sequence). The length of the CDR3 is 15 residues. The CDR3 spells CASSHGGQGGEKLFF. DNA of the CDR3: TGTGCCAGCAGTCACGGGGGACAGGGAGGAGAAAAACTGTTTTTT.

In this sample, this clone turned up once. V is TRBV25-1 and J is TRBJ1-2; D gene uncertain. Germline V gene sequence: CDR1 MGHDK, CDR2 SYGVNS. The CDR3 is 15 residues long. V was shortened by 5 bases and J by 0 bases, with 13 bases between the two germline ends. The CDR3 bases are TGTGCCAGCAGTCCAGGATACCCCGCTAACTATGGCTACACCTTC. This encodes CASSPGYPANYGYTF.

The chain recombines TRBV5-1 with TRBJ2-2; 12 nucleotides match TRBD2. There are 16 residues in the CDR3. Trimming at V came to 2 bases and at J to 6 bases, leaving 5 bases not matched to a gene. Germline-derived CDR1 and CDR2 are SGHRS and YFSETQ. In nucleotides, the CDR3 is TGCGCCAGCAGCTTCGCTAGCGGGGGGGCCGCCGGGGAGCTGTTTTTT. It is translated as CASSFASGGAAGELFF. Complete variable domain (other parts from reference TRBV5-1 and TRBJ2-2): KAGVTQTPRYLIKTRGQQVTLSCSPISGHRSVSWYQQTPGQGLQFLFEYFSETQRNKGNFPGRFSGRQFSNSRSEMNVSTLELGDSALYLCASSFASGGAAGELFFGEGSRLTVL.

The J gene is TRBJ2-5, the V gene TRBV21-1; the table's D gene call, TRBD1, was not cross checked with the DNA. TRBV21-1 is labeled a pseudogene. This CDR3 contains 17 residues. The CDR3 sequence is CASSKAPGQGLQETQYF. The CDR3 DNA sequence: TGTGCCAGCAGCAAAGCGCCGGGACAGGGACTTCAAGAGACCCAGTACTTC.

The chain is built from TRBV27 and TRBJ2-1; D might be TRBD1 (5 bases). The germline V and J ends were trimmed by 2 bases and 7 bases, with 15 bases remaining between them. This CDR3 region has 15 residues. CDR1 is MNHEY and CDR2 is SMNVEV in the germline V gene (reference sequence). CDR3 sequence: CASSLPRADSNEQFF. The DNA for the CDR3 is TGTGCCAGCAGTTTACCCAGGGCTGACTCGAATGAGCAGTTCTTC.

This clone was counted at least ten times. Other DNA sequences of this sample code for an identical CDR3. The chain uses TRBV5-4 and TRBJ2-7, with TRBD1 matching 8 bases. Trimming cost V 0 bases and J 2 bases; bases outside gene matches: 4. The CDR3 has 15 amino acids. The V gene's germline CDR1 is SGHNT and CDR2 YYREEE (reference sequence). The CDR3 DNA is TGTGCCAGCAGCTTGGGACAGGGGATCGCCTACGAGCAGTACTTC. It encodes CASSLGQGIAYEQYF.

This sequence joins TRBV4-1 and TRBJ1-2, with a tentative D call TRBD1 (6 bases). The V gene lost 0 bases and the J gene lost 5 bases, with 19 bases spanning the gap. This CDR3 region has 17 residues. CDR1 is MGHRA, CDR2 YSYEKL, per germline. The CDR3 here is CASSQDPGQLPVYGYTF. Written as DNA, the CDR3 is TGCGCCAGCAGCCAAGATCCCGGACAGTTACCAGTTTATGGCTACACCTTC.

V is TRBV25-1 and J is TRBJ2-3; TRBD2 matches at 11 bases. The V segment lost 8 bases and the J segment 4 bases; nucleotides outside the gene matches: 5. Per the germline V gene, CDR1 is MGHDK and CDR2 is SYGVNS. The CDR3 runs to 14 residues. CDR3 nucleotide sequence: TGTGCCAGCTCTCTAGCGGGAGGCCCAGATACGCAGTATTTT. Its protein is CASSLAGGPDTQYF.

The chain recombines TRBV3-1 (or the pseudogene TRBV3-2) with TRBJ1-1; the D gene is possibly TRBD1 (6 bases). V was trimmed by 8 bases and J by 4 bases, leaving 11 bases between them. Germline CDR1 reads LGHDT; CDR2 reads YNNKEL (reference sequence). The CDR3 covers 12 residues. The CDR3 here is CASSQGFTEAFF. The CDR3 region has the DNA TGTGCCAGCTCTCAGGGGTTCACTGAAGCTTTCTTT.

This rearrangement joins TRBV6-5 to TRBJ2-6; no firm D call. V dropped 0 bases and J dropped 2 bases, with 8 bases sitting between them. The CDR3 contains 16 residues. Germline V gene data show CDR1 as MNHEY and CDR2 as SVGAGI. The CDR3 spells CASSYSMSTGANVLTF. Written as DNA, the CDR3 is TGTGCCAGCAGTTACTCGATGTCTACTGGGGCCAACGTCCTGACTTTC.

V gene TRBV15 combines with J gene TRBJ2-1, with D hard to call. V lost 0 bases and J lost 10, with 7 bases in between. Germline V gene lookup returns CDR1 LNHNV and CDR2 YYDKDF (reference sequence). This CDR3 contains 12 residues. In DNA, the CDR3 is TGTGCCACCAGCAGAGATCCGACAGAGCAGTTCTTC. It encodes CATSRDPTEQFF.